The next 20 T cell receptor beta chains were all read from a single sample in a study of cytomegalovirus exposure and HLA in healthy donors. 13 Jbeta primers and 60 Vbeta primers were used for the PCR. Using immunoSEQ multiplex PCR, the repertoire was profiled, and TCRdb retains in-frame clones only, with some absent. This sample's table reports about 150,000 clones. Specimen: PBMCs. Receptor source: a man aged 25-45 years in good health and CMV-seronegative.

V is TRBV11-2 and J is TRBJ2-2; TRBD1 is a possible D gene (5 bases). V lost 6 bases and J 6 bases, leaving 11 bases between the germline ends. The CDR3 covers 13 residues. The germline V gene encodes CDR1 SGHAT and CDR2 FQNNGV. The CDR3 sequence is CASSAGYAGELFF. DNA for the CDR3: TGTGCCAGCAGTGCAGGGTATGCCGGGGAGCTGTTTTTT.

The chain joins TRBV15 to TRBJ2-3; 12 bases match TRBD2. After removal of 5 bases from V and 2 bases from J, the junction contained 5 bases not matched to a gene. CDR3 size: 16 residues. The germline V gene encodes CDR1 LNHNV and CDR2 YYDKDF (reference sequence). For the CDR3, the DNA is TGTGCCACCAGCCCCCGGACTAGCGGGAACACAGATACGCAGTATTTT. Its translation is CATSPRTSGNTDTQYF.

The chain carries TRBV27 and TRBJ1-6, with D perhaps TRBD1 (6 bases). This CDR3 region has 14 residues. V shed 3 bases and J shed 14 bases, with 17 bases lying between them. Germline CDR1 and CDR2: MNHEY and SMNVEV (reference sequence). CDR3 sequence (DNA): TGTGCCAGCAGTTTCCTGTCCCGACAGGTAGCCCTCCACTTT. Protein: CASSFLSRQVALHF.

The V gene is TRBV5-6, the J gene TRBJ2-3; no firm D call. CDR1 and CDR2 (germline): SGHDT, YYEEEE. The CDR3 has 14 residues. Trimming pared 0 bases from V and 2 bases from J, leaving 7 bases between. This chain's CDR3 is CASSLGTYTDTQYF. The CDR3 region has the DNA TGTGCCAGCAGCTTGGGCACATACACAGATACGCAGTATTTT. Based on the CDR3 plus reference TRBV5-6 and TRBJ2-3, the full variable domain is DAGVTQSPTHLIKTRGQQVTLRCSPKSGHDTVSWYQQALGQGPQFIFQYYEEEERQRGNFPDRFSGHQFPNYSSELNVNALLLGDSALYLCASSLGTYTDTQYFGPGTRLTVL.

J is TRBJ2-7 and V is TRBV7-9; D might be TRBD1 (5 bases). The CDR3 loop spans 15 amino acids. The V and J ends lost 5 bases and 6 bases respectively, with 20 bases between them. The germline CDR1 and CDR2 sequences are SEHNR and FQNEAQ (reference sequence). The CDR3 here is CASSPRPRDTGEQYF. The CDR3 bases are TGTGCCAGCAGCCCCAGACCCAGGGATACGGGCGAGCAGTACTTC.

CDR3 region: CAWSVYLVTYEQYF. The CDR3 coding sequence is TGTGCCTGGAGTGTATACCTAGTGACCTACGAGCAGTACTTC. The rearrangement links TRBV30 to TRBJ2-7; D remains unclear. Germline V lookup: CDR1 GTSNPN, CDR2 SVGIG (reference sequence). V was clipped by 0 bases and J by 2 bases, with 11 bases between them. The CDR3 sequence is 14 residues long.

This chain links TRBV29-1 with TRBJ1-1; 7 positions match TRBD1. Looked up from germline, CDR1 is SQVTM and CDR2 is ANQGSEA. The CDR3 has 13 amino acids. The V and J ends lost 7 bases and 1 base, in that order; junction bases with no gene match: 6. This CDR3 is CSALTGRNTEAFF. The CDR3 nucleotides read TGCAGCGCTCTGACAGGGAGGAACACTGAAGCTTTCTTT.

The V and J genes are TRBV19 and TRBJ1-1; D is perhaps TRBD1 (5 bases). Germline V gene lookup returns CDR1 LNHDA and CDR2 SQIVND (reference sequence). V was clipped by 7 bases and J by 1 base, with 10 bases between them. The CDR3 length is 13 residues. CDR3 amino acids: CASKDIWNTEAFF. The CDR3 DNA sequence: TGTGCCAGTAAGGACATATGGAACACTGAAGCTTTCTTT.

V and J are TRBV27 and TRBJ2-3, with 8 bases identical to TRBD2. CDR1 and CDR2 from the germline V gene are MNHEY and SMNVEV (reference sequence). There are 14 residues in the CDR3. J lost 5 bases, V lost 6 bases, and 7 bases had no gene match. The CDR3 bases are TGTGCCAGCAGGATGACGGGAGGGATAGATACGCAGTATTTT. It encodes CASRMTGGIDTQYF.

The V gene is TRBV19, the J gene TRBJ2-7; 9 bases agree with TRBD1. This CDR3 has 13 residues. Germline values: CDR1 LNHDA, CDR2 SQIVND (reference sequence). After removal of 4 bases from V and 9 bases from J, the junction contained 7 bases not matched to a gene. In nucleotides, the CDR3 is TGTGCCAGTAGTACTAACAGGGGGCAAGTGCAGTACTTC. This encodes CASSTNRGQVQYF. The variable domain in full, completed from reference TRBV19 and TRBJ2-7, reads DGGITQSPKYLFRKEGQNVTLSCEQNLNHDAMYWYRQDPGQGLRLIYYSQIVNDFQKGDIAEGYSVSREKKESFPLTVTSAQKNPTAFYLCASSTNRGQVQYFGPGTRLTVT.

The chain carries TRBV11-2 and TRBJ1-1; 8 bases are a match to TRBD1. Germline V gene lookup returns CDR1 SGHAT and CDR2 FQNNGV. The ends lost 2 bases at V and 3 bases at J; junction bases unmatched: 2. The CDR3 totals 14 residues. Here the CDR3 reads CASSLTGGDTEAFF. In DNA form, the CDR3 reads TGTGCCAGCAGCTTAACAGGGGGGGACACTGAAGCTTTCTTT.

This rearrangement joins TRBV18 to TRBJ2-1; TRBD2 aligns across 7 bases. The V segment lost 0 bases and the J segment 7 bases; nucleotides outside the gene matches: 6. CDR3 length: 15 residues. Per germline, CDR1 KGHSH and CDR2 LQKENI. CDR3 DNA: TGTGCCAGCTCACCACCGACTAGCATGAGAAATGAGCAGTTCTTC. Amino acid sequence: CASSPPTSMRNEQFF.

V and J are TRBV6-6 and TRBJ1-5; D might be TRBD1 (6 bases). The CDR3 loop spans 15 amino acids. Germline V gene lookup returns CDR1 MNHNY and CDR2 SVGAGI (reference sequence). V was trimmed by 6 bases and J by 3 bases, leaving 15 bases between them. CDR3 amino acids: CASRPKGHINQPQHF. The CDR3, as DNA: TGTGCCAGCAGACCCAAGGGACACATCAATCAGCCCCAGCATTTT.

In the case of this clone: The sample carries other DNA sequences with the same CDR3. V is TRBV5-1 and J is TRBJ2-1; TRBD2 aligns across 7 bases. Germline V gives CDR1 SGHRS, CDR2 YFSETQ. The V segment lost 2 bases and the J segment 4 bases; nucleotides outside the gene matches: 3. This CDR3 has 14 amino acids. CDR3 loop: CASSLTGGYNEQFF. The CDR3 nucleotides are TGCGCCAGCAGCTTAACCGGGGGGTACAATGAGCAGTTCTTC.

The genes are TRBV7-9 and TRBJ2-7, with a possible D match to TRBD1 (5 bases). V was trimmed by 4 bases and J by 3 bases, leaving 13 bases between them. CDR3 length: 14 residues. In germline, CDR1 is SEHNR, CDR2 FQNEAQ (reference sequence). The CDR3, as DNA: TGTGCCAGCAGCTCACCCACAGGTATCTACGAGCAGTACTTC. Translated, it gives CASSSPTGIYEQYF. Variable domain in full (rest from reference TRBV7-9 and TRBJ2-7): DTGVSQNPRHKITKRGQNVTFRCDPISEHNRLYWYRQTLGQGPEFLTYFQNEAQLEKSRLLSDRFSAERPKGSFSTLEIQRTEQGDSAMYLCASSSPTGIYEQYFGPGTRLTVT.

The V call is TRBV5-1, the J call TRBJ2-5; D unresolved. The CDR3 sequence is 16 residues long. V was pared by 7 bases and J by 1 base, with 20 bases between. Germline assignment: CDR1 SGHRS and CDR2 YFSETQ. The CDR3: CASSRWAGQLQETQYF. Written as DNA, the CDR3 is TGCGCCAGCTCGCGTTGGGCAGGCCAACTCCAAGAGACCCAGTACTTC.

V and J are TRBV5-1 and TRBJ2-1, with D possibly matching TRBD2 (5 bases). Trimming took off 0 bases at V and 9 bases at J, with 10 bases between the two ends. Germline V CDR1 and CDR2: SGHRS, YFSETQ. This CDR3 contains 13 residues. CDR3 residues: CASSLDLAGEQFF. The CDR3 nucleotides read TGCGCCAGCAGCTTGGACCTAGCAGGTGAGCAGTTCTTC.

In DNA form, the CDR3 reads TGCAGCGTTGTTTTGGGCAGTGGCTATGGCTACACCTTC. Protein: CSVVLGSGYGYTF. The rearrangement uses TRBV29-1 and TRBJ1-2; D ambiguous. Trimming removed 4 bases from V and 4 bases from J, with 13 bases in between. Looked up from germline, CDR1 is SQVTM and CDR2 is ANQGSEA. The CDR3 spans 13 residues. The full variable domain, in which reference TRBV29-1 and TRBJ1-2 provide the parts outside the CDR3, is SAVISQKPSRDICQRGTSLTIQCQVDSQVTMMFWYRQQPGQSLTLIATANQGSEATYESGFVIDKFPISRPNLTFSTLTVSNMSPEDSSIYLCSVVLGSGYGYTFGSGTRLTVV.

The J gene is TRBJ2-1, the V gene TRBV6-4; 10 positions match TRBD1. The germline V gene has CDR1 MRHNA and CDR2 SNTAGT. J lost 6 bases, V lost 2 bases, and 1 base had no gene match. The CDR3 sequence is 14 residues long. CDR3 in amino acids: CASSDRTGGNEQFF. The CDR3 DNA follows: TGTGCCAGCAGTGACCGGACAGGGGGCAATGAGCAGTTCTTC.

The chain combines TRBV5-1 with TRBJ1-3; unclear D gene. Germline loops: CDR1 SGHRS, CDR2 YFSETQ. The CDR3 length is 16 residues. V was cut by 0 bases and J by 2 bases, with 12 bases left in between. The CDR3 bases are TGCGCCAGCAGCTTGGGTCCAGACTTCGCTGGAAACACCATATATTTT. Translation gives CASSLGPDFAGNTIYF.